A selection of T cell receptor beta chains follows, all from one sample in a study of blood T cells in healthy people across ages. TCRdb itself ran the 5' RACE reads through MiXCR, one entry per CDR3 protein. Here the sample spans under 950,000 distinct CDR3 sequences, 20% to 25% being singletons. Sequenced sample: blood. The receptor source for this set is a man between 65 and 79 years old in good health. Both conserved end residues are part of each CDR3. Each record gives: V gene, J gene, D gene, clone size, CDR3 DNA, CDR3 protein. A D gene is named only where the DNA matches it firmly. Clone size, where shown, is once, few, many, or a class for clones that have expanded.

V: TRBV5-1
J: TRBJ2-1
D: TRBD1
size: few
DNA: TGCGCCAGCAGCCAAATATTTGGACAGGGCGGCGAGCAGTTCTTC
CDR3: CASSQIFGQGGEQFF

V: TRBV20-1
J: TRBJ2-1
D: .
size: few
DNA: TGCAGTGCCCCGGACCCGGGGGAGCAGTTCTTC
CDR3: CSAPDPGEQFF

V: TRBV20-1
J: TRBJ2-3
D: TRBD1
size: few
DNA: TGCAGTGCTGGCCCCCCCGGGACAGGGACAGATACGCAGTATTTT
CDR3: CSAGPPGTGTDTQYF

V: TRBV3-1
J: TRBJ2-7
D: TRBD1
size: few
DNA: TGTGCCAGCAGCCAAGTCCGGACAGGGTGGGAGCAGTACTTC
CDR3: CASSQVRTGWEQYF

V: TRBV27
J: TRBJ2-1
D: .
size: many
DNA: TGTGCCAGCAGTTTAGGCCTCGCCGGGGCCTCCTACAATGAGCAGTTCTTC
CDR3: CASSLGLAGASYNEQFF

V: TRBV5-6
J: TRBJ2-2
D: .
size: .
DNA: TGTGCCAGCAGCCCCCTGGTGGTGGGGGAGCTGTTTTTT
CDR3: CASSPLVVGELFF

V: TRBV5-1
J: TRBJ2-1
D: TRBD2
size: .
DNA: TGCGCCAGCAGCCCCATCGGACTAGTTTCCTACAATGAGCAGTTCTTC
CDR3: CASSPIGLVSYNEQFF

V: TRBV10-3
J: TRBJ2-3
D: .
size: .
DNA: TGTGCCATCAGCAAAAACTTCAGGGGGGAGACAGATACGCAGTATTTT
CDR3: CAISKNFRGETDTQYF

V: TRBV4-2
J: TRBJ2-5
D: TRBD1
size: few
DNA: TGTGCCAGCAGCCAAGAAGGGGACAGAACAGAGACCCAGTACTTC
CDR3: CASSQEGDRTETQYF

V: TRBV28
J: TRBJ2-3
D: .
size: .
DNA: TGTGCCGGCAGGGGACTACCCAGAGATACGCAGTATTTT
CDR3: CAGRGLPRDTQYF

V: TRBV12-3/TRBV12-4
J: TRBJ2-7
D: .
size: few
DNA: TGTGCCAGCAGCCCGGGGGTAGCGAGACCCTACGAGCAGTACTTC
CDR3: CASSPGVARPYEQYF

V: TRBV3-1
J: TRBJ2-1
D: TRBD1
size: once
DNA: TGTGCCAGCAGCCAAGTAAGGACAGGTAACAATGAGCAGTTCTTC
CDR3: CASSQVRTGNNEQFF

V: TRBV18
J: TRBJ1-4
D: .
size: few
DNA: TGTGCCAGCTCTCCCACAGGGATCAATGAAAAACTGTTTTTT
CDR3: CASSPTGINEKLFF

V: TRBV10-3
J: TRBJ2-2
D: .
size: .
DNA: TGTGCCATCAGTAGACTCGAGGGGGACACCGGGGAGCTGTTTTTT
CDR3: CAISRLEGDTGELFF

V: TRBV29-1
J: TRBJ1-1
D: .
size: .
DNA: TGCAGCGGGAGACCAGGGTTAAACACTGAAGCTTTCTTT
CDR3: CSGRPGLNTEAFF

V: TRBV14
J: TRBJ2-5
D: .
size: few
DNA: TGTGCCAGCAGCCGCCAAACCGGGACAAATCAAGAGACCCAGTACTTC
CDR3: CASSRQTGTNQETQYF

V: TRBV25-1
J: TRBJ2-1
D: TRBD2
size: .
DNA: TGTGCCAGCAGTGACCCGGGACTAGCGGGTCACTACAATGAGCAGTTCTTC
CDR3: CASSDPGLAGHYNEQFF

V: TRBV6-5
J: TRBJ2-5
D: .
size: few
DNA: TGTGCCAGCAGTTACGGCGGACGGAGGAGGGAGACCCAGTACTTC
CDR3: CASSYGGRRRETQYF